This T cell receptor beta chain comes out of a study of PD-1 blockade in classical Hodgkin lymphoma. Study-level findings and limits: Baseline diversity resembling that of newly diagnosed patients was seen in complete responders. As was reported, newly diagnosed patients showed lower baseline TCR diversity than healthy donors did. Nivolumab starters within 1 year of ASCT were excluded.

Each patient experienced a relapse that followed autologous stem cell transplantation, and brentuximab vedotin exposure varied. Clones were sequenced by immunoSEQ multiplex PCR, and TCRdb holds only the in-frame ones, with some missing. This table holds about 34,000 clones, 76% found once. The CDR3 is 15 amino acids. This clone has just a few counts. Its antigen is not identified. Sequencing used peripheral blood mononuclear cells (PBMCs), obtained before the second cycle of nivolumab. The V and J genes are TRBV12-2 and TRBJ2-1; no check of the table's D call, TRBD1, against the DNA was made. TRBV12-2 represents a pseudogene. The source of this sequence is a human donor with classical Hodgkin lymphoma. DNA for the CDR3: TGTGCAAGTCGCTTAGCTCTGGAAAAGGACAGGTCGGAGTTCTTC. This codes for CASRLALEKDRSEFF.